The TCR beta chain under discussion was sequenced for a study of response to subunit inactivated influenza vaccine. CDR3 length equals 14 residues. Germline CDR1 reads SEHNR; CDR2 reads FQNEAQ (reference sequence). V was cut by 3 bases and J by 3 bases, with 10 bases left in between. Using its own MiXCR run on the RT-PCR reads, TCRdb lists one record per CDR3 protein. Of a few hundred thousand distinct CDR3 sequences listed, roughly 15% were seen once; the top ten hold approximately 10%. The material was PBMCs from blood, obtained less than 13 days after vaccination. This TCR derives from a man in his forties or fifties who received an inactivated influenza vaccine. This chain connects TRBV7-9 to TRBJ2-3, with unresolved D. The CDR3: CASSFAHPTDTQYF. For the CDR3, the DNA is TGTGCCAGCAGCTTCGCCCACCCGACAGATACGCAGTATTTT.